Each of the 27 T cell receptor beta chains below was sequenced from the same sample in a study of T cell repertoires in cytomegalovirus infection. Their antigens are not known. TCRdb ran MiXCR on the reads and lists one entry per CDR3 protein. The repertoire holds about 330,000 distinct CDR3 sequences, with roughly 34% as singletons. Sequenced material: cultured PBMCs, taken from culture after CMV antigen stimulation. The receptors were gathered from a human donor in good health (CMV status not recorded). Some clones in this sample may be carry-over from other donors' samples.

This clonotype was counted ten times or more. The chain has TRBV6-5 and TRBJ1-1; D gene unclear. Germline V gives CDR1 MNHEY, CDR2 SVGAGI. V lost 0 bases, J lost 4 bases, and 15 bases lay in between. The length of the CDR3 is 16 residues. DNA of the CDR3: TGTGCCAGCAGTTACTCTTCGGATAGTTACGTCACTGAAGCTTTCTTT. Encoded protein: CASSYSSDSYVTEAFF.

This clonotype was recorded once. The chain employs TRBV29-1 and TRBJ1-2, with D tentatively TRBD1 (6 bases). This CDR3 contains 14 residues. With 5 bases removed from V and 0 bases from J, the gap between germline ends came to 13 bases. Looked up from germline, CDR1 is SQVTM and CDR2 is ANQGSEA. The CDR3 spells CSVIDRRTNYGYTF. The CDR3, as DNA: TGCAGCGTTATCGACAGGCGAACTAACTATGGCTACACCTTC.

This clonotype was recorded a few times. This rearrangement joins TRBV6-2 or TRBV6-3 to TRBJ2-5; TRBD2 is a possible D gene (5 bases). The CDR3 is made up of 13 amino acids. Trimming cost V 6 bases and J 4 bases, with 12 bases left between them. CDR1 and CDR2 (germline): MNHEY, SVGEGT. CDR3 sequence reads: CASSLKRRETQYF. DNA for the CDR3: TGTGCCAGCAGCCTAAAGCGGAGAGAGACCCAGTACTTC.

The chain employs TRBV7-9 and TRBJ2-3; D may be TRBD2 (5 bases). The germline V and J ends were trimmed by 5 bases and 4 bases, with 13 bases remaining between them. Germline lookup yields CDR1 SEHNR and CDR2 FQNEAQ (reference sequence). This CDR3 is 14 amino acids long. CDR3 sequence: CASSRPSHADTQYF. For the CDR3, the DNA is TGTGCCAGCAGCCGTCCTAGCCATGCAGATACGCAGTATTTT.

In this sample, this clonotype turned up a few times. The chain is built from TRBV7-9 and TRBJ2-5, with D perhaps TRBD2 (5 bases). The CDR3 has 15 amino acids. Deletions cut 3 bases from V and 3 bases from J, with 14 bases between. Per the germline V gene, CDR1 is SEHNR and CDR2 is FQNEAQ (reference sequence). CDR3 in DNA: TGTGCCAGCAGCTTGCTCACTGGGAGCAAAGAGACCCAGTACTTC. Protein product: CASSLLTGSKETQYF.

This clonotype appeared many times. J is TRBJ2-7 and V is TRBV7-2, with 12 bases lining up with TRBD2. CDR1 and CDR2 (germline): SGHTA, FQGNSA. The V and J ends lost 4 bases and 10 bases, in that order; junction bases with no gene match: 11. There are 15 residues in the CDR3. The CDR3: CASSSPGLAGPSQYF. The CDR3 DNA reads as TGTGCCAGCAGCTCCCCGGGACTAGCGGGCCCCTCCCAGTACTTC.

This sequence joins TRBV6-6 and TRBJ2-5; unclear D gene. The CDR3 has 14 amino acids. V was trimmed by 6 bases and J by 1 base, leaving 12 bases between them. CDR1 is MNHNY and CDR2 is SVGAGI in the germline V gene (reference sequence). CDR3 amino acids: CASRPLRAQETQYF. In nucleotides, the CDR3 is TGTGCCAGCAGGCCACTCCGAGCCCAAGAGACCCAGTACTTC.

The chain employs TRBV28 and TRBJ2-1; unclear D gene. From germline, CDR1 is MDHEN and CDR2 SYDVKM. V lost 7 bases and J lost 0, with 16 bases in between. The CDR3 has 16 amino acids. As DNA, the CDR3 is TGTGCCAGCATTCCAAGGTGGGGAAGCTCCTACAATGAGCAGTTCTTC. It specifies CASIPRWGSSYNEQFF.

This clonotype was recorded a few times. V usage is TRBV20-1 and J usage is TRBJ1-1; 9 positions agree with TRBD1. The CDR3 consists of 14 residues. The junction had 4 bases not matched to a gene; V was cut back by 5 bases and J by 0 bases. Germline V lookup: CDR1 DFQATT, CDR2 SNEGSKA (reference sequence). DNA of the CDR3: TGCAGTGCTTCGACAGGGGGATTGAACACTGAAGCTTTCTTT. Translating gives CSASTGGLNTEAFF.

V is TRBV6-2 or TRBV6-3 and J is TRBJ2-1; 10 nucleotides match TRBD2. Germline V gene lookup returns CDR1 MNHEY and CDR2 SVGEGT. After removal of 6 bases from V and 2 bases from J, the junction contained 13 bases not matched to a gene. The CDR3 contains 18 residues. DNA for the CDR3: TGTGCCAGCAGGTCCCCGATAGCGGGAGGACCCCCCTACAATGAGCAGTTCTTC. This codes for CASRSPIAGGPPYNEQFF.

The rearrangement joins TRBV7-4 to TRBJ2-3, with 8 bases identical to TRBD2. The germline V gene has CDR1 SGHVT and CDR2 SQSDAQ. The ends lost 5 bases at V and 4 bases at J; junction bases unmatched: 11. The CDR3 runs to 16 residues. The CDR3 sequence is CASSLGLAGSADTQYF. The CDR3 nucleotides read TGTGCCAGCAGCCTCGGACTAGCCGGTTCCGCAGATACGCAGTATTTT.

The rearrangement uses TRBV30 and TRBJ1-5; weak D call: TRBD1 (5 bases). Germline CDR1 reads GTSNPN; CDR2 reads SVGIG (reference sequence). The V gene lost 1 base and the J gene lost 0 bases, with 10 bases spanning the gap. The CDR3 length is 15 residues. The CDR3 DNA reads TGTGCCTGGAGTGGGACACAGTATAGCAATCAGCCCCAGCATTTT. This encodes CAWSGTQYSNQPQHF.

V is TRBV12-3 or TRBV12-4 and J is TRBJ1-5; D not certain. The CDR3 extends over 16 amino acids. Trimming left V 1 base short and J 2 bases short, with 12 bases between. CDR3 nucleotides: TGTGCCAGCAGTTTAGATCGGGGTACTGGCAATCAGCCCCAGCATTTT. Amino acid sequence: CASSLDRGTGNQPQHF.

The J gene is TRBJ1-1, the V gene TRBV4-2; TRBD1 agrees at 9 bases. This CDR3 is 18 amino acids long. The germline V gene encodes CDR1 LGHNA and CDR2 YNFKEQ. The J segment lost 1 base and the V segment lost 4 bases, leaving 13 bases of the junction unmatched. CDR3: CASSPERTGAARNTEAFF. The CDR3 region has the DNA TGTGCCAGCAGCCCCGAAAGGACAGGGGCGGCCAGGAACACTGAAGCTTTCTTT.

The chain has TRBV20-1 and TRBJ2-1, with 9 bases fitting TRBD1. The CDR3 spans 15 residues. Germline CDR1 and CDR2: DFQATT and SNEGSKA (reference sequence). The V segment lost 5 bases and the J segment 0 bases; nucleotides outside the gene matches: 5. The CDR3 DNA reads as TGCAGTGCTCCGGACAGGGGACACTCCTACAATGAGCAGTTCTTC. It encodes CSAPDRGHSYNEQFF.

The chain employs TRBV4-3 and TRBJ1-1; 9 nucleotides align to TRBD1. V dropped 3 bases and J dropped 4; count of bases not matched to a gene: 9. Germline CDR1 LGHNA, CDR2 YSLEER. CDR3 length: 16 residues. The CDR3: CASSQVYDRGSTEAFF. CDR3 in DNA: TGCGCCAGCAGCCAGGTTTACGACAGGGGGTCCACTGAAGCTTTCTTT.

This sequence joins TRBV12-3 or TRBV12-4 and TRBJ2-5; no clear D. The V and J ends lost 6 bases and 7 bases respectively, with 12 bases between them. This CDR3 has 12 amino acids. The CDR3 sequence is CASSPPEATQYF. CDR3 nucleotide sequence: TGTGCCAGCAGCCCCCCCGAGGCGACCCAGTACTTC.

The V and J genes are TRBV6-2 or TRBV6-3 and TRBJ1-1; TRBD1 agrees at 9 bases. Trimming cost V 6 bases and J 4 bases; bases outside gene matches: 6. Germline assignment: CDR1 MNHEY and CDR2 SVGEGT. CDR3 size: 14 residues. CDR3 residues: CASRPPGQGTEAFF. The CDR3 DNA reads TGTGCCAGCAGGCCACCGGGACAGGGCACTGAAGCTTTCTTT.

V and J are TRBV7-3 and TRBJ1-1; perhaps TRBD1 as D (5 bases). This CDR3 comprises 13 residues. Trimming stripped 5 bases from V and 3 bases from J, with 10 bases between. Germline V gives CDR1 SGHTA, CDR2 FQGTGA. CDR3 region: CASSRDSYTEAFF. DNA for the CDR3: TGTGCCAGCAGCCGTGACAGTTACACTGAAGCTTTCTTT.

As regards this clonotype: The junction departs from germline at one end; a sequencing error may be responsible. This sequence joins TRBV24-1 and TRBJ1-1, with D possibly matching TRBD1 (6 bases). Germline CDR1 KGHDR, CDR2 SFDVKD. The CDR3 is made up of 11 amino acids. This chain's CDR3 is CATSDGGQPRF. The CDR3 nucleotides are TGTGCCACCAGTGACGGAGGACAGCCACGTTTT.

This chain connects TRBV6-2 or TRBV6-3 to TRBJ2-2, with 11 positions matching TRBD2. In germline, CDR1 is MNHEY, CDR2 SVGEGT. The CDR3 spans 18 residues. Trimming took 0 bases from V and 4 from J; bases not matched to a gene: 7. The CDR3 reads CASSYSRLAGGLTGELFF. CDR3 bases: TGTGCCAGCAGTTACTCGAGGCTAGCGGGAGGTCTCACCGGGGAGCTGTTTTTT.

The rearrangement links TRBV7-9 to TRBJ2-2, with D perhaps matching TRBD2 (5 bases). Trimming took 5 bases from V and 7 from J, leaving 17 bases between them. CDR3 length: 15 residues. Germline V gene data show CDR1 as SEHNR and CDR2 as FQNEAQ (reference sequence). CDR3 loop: CASSLYTAAGGELFF. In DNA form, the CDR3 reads TGTGCCAGCAGCCTCTACACGGCGGCGGGCGGGGAGCTGTTTTTT.

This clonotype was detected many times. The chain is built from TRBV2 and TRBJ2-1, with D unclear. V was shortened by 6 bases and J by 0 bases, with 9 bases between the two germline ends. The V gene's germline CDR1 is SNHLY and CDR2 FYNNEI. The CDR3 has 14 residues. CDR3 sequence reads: CASSTSSSYNEQFF. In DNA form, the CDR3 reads TGTGCCAGCAGCACATCTAGCTCCTACAATGAGCAGTTCTTC.

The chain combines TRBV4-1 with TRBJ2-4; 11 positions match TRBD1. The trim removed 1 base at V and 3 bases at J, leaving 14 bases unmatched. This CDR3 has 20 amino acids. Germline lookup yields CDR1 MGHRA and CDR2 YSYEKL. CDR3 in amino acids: CASSQGFGQGARVGKNIQYF. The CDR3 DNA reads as TGCGCCAGCAGCCAAGGCTTCGGACAGGGGGCAAGGGTGGGCAAAAACATTCAGTACTTC.

Written as DNA, the CDR3 is TGTGCCAGCACAGACAGCGGCCTCAGAGGCAATGAGCAGTTCTTC. Its protein is CASTDSGLRGNEQFF. This rearrangement joins TRBV7-2 to TRBJ2-1, with D possibly being TRBD1 or TRBD2 (5 bases each). The germline gives CDR1 SGHTA, CDR2 FQGNSA. This CDR3 contains 15 residues. Deletions cut 7 bases from V and 6 bases from J, with 19 bases between.

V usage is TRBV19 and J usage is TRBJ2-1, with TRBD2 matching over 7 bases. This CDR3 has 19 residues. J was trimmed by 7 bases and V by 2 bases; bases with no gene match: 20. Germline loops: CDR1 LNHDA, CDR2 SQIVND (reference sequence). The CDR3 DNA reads TGTGCCAGTAGTATATTCACTGGACTAGACAGACGGTACATGAATGAGCAGTTCTTC. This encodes CASSIFTGLDRRYMNEQFF.

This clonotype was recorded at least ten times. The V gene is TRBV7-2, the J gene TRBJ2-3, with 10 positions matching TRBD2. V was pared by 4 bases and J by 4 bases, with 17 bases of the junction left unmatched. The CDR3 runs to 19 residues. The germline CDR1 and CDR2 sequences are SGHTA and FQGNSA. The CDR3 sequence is CASSSPSGRALEFSDTQYF. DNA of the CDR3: TGTGCCAGCAGCTCCCCGAGCGGGAGGGCCTTAGAGTTCTCAGATACGCAGTATTTT.